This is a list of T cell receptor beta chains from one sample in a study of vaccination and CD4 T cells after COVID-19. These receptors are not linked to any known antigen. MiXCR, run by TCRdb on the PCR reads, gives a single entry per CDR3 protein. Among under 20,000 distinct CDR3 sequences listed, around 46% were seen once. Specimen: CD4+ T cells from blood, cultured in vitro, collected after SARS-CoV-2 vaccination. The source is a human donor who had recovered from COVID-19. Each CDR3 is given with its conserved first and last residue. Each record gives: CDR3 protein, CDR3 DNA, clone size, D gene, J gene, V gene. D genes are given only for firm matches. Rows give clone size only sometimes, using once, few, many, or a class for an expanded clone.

cdr3_aa: CASSYSGAVTDTQYF
cdr3_nt: TGTGCCAGCAGTTACTCAGGTGCAGTCACAGATACGCAGTATTTT
clone_size: NA
d_call: NA
j_call: TRBJ2-3
v_call: TRBV6-2/TRBV6-3

cdr3_aa: CSADPPPGSGSAQETQYF
cdr3_nt: TGCAGTGCTGACCCCCCTCCGGGGAGCGGGAGCGCCCAAGAGACCCAGTACTTC
clone_size: few
d_call: TRBD2
j_call: TRBJ2-5
v_call: TRBV20-1

cdr3_aa: CASATPGGRGAGELFF
cdr3_nt: TGTGCCAGCGCTACCCCTGGGGGGAGGGGAGCCGGGGAGCTGTTTTTT
clone_size: NA
d_call: TRBD2
j_call: TRBJ2-2
v_call: TRBV28

cdr3_aa: CASSGLVGDTQYF
cdr3_nt: TGTGCCAGCAGTGGACTAGTGGGAGATACGCAGTATTTT
clone_size: NA
d_call: NA
j_call: TRBJ2-3
v_call: TRBV2

cdr3_aa: CASSTGTGPGANVLTF
cdr3_nt: TGTGCCAGCAGTACCGGGACAGGGCCGGGGGCCAACGTCCTGACTTTC
clone_size: NA
d_call: TRBD1
j_call: TRBJ2-6
v_call: TRBV6-1

cdr3_aa: CASKDRGNTEAFF
cdr3_nt: TGTGCCAGCAAGGACAGGGGGAACACTGAAGCTTTCTTT
clone_size: NA
d_call: TRBD1
j_call: TRBJ1-1
v_call: TRBV25-1

cdr3_aa: CASSLGQGHRPQHF
cdr3_nt: TGTGCCAGCAGCTTAGGGCAGGGGCATCGGCCCCAGCATTTT
clone_size: NA
d_call: NA
j_call: TRBJ1-5
v_call: TRBV7-2

cdr3_aa: CAWSFPKTANEQFF
cdr3_nt: TGTGCCTGGAGTTTCCCCAAAACTGCGAATGAGCAGTTCTTC
clone_size: NA
d_call: NA
j_call: TRBJ2-1
v_call: TRBV30

cdr3_aa: CSAGVTSGRRYEQYF
cdr3_nt: TGCAGTGCTGGGGTGACTAGCGGGAGAAGGTACGAGCAGTACTTC
clone_size: NA
d_call: TRBD2
j_call: TRBJ2-7
v_call: TRBV20-1

cdr3_aa: CSARVAGQNQPQHF
cdr3_nt: TGCAGTGCTAGAGTTGCAGGGCAAAATCAGCCCCAGCATTTT
clone_size: NA
d_call: NA
j_call: TRBJ1-5
v_call: TRBV20-1

cdr3_aa: CASSLGTGDSPLHF
cdr3_nt: TGTGCCAGCAGTTTAGGGACAGGGGATTCACCCCTCCACTTT
clone_size: few
d_call: TRBD1
j_call: TRBJ1-6
v_call: TRBV28

cdr3_aa: CASSPPSAREQYF
cdr3_nt: TGTGCCAGCTCACCCCCGTCAGCTCGCGAGCAGTACTTC
clone_size: NA
d_call: NA
j_call: TRBJ2-7
v_call: TRBV18

cdr3_aa: CASTLVGAGGPYTQYF
cdr3_nt: TGTGCCAGCACCCTCGTGGGAGCGGGAGGGCCGTATACGCAGTATTTT
clone_size: NA
d_call: TRBD2
j_call: TRBJ2-3
v_call: TRBV6-1

cdr3_aa: CASRDTGEQYF
cdr3_nt: TGTGCCAGCAGGGATACAGGCGAGCAGTACTTC
clone_size: few
d_call: NA
j_call: TRBJ2-7
v_call: TRBV28

cdr3_aa: CASRAGGEKLFF
cdr3_nt: TGTGCCAGCAGGGCAGGGGGGGAAAAACTGTTTTTT
clone_size: few
d_call: TRBD1
j_call: TRBJ1-4
v_call: TRBV6-1

cdr3_aa: CSARVHRTGISVRDTQYF
cdr3_nt: TGCAGTGCTAGAGTTCACCGGACAGGAATCAGTGTAAGGGATACGCAGTATTTT
clone_size: NA
d_call: TRBD1
j_call: TRBJ2-3
v_call: TRBV20-1

cdr3_aa: CSVAGQVNYGYTF
cdr3_nt: TGCAGCGTTGCTGGGCAGGTTAACTATGGCTACACCTTC
clone_size: medium-sized
d_call: NA
j_call: TRBJ1-2
v_call: TRBV29-1

cdr3_aa: CASSRGGVGTEAFF
cdr3_nt: TGTGCCAGCAGTCGAGGGGGGGTGGGCACTGAAGCTTTCTTT
clone_size: NA
d_call: NA
j_call: TRBJ1-1
v_call: TRBV6-1

cdr3_aa: CASSLEFTDGELFF
cdr3_nt: TGCGCCAGCAGCTTGGAATTTACAGACGGGGAGCTGTTTTTT
clone_size: NA
d_call: NA
j_call: TRBJ2-2
v_call: TRBV4-1

cdr3_aa: CASSLNGASGSSYNEQFF
cdr3_nt: TGTGCCAGCAGCTTAAATGGGGCTAGCGGGAGCTCCTACAATGAGCAGTTCTTC
clone_size: NA
d_call: TRBD2
j_call: TRBJ2-1
v_call: TRBV7-3

cdr3_aa: CASSNTRGGPQHF
cdr3_nt: TGTGCCAGTAGTAACACCAGGGGTGGGCCCCAGCATTTT
clone_size: NA
d_call: NA
j_call: TRBJ1-5
v_call: TRBV19

cdr3_aa: CASRRHEGGSYEQYF
cdr3_nt: TGTGCCAGCCGGAGACATGAGGGGGGCTCCTACGAGCAGTACTTC
clone_size: NA
d_call: NA
j_call: TRBJ2-7
v_call: TRBV19

cdr3_aa: CASSEYEQYF
cdr3_nt: TGTGCCAGCAGCGAATACGAGCAGTACTTC
clone_size: NA
d_call: NA
j_call: TRBJ2-7
v_call: TRBV7-9

cdr3_aa: CASSTPIGSGNTEAFF
cdr3_nt: TGTGCCAGCAGTACCCCGATCGGGTCGGGGAACACTGAAGCTTTCTTT
clone_size: few
d_call: NA
j_call: TRBJ1-1
v_call: TRBV28

cdr3_aa: CASSLSGAAKNTEAFF
cdr3_nt: TGTGCCAGCAGTTTATCCGGGGCAGCCAAGAACACTGAAGCTTTCTTT
clone_size: NA
d_call: NA
j_call: TRBJ1-1
v_call: TRBV27

cdr3_aa: CATSELLAGDIHEQFF
cdr3_nt: TGTGCCACCAGTGAGCTCCTAGCGGGAGATATTCATGAGCAGTTCTTC
clone_size: few
d_call: TRBD2
j_call: TRBJ2-1
v_call: TRBV24-1

cdr3_aa: CASSEGETQYF
cdr3_nt: TGTGCCAGCAGTGAAGGAGAGACCCAGTACTTC
clone_size: NA
d_call: NA
j_call: TRBJ2-5
v_call: TRBV6-1

cdr3_aa: CASSLAGGSYNEQFF
cdr3_nt: TGTGCCAGCAGTCTAGCGGGAGGGTCCTACAATGAGCAGTTCTTC
clone_size: few
d_call: TRBD2
j_call: TRBJ2-1
v_call: TRBV2

cdr3_aa: CASQRAGDYTEAFF
cdr3_nt: TGTGCCAGCCAACGCGCCGGGGACTACACTGAAGCTTTCTTT
clone_size: medium-sized
d_call: NA
j_call: TRBJ1-1
v_call: TRBV11-1

cdr3_aa: CASSLDRNIQYF
cdr3_nt: TGTGCCAGCAGCTTGGACAGGAACATTCAGTACTTC
clone_size: NA
d_call: NA
j_call: TRBJ2-4
v_call: TRBV5-4

cdr3_aa: CASSRTGRFRMNTEAFF
cdr3_nt: TGTGCCAGCAGTCGGACAGGACGATTTAGGATGAACACTGAAGCTTTCTTT
clone_size: NA
d_call: TRBD1
j_call: TRBJ1-1
v_call: TRBV28

cdr3_aa: CSASEQNTEAFF
cdr3_nt: TGCAGTGCTAGTGAGCAAAACACTGAAGCTTTCTTT
clone_size: NA
d_call: NA
j_call: TRBJ1-1
v_call: TRBV20-1

cdr3_aa: CASSRQGNQPQHF
cdr3_nt: TGTGCCAGCAGCCGACAGGGCAATCAGCCCCAGCATTTT
clone_size: medium-sized
d_call: NA
j_call: TRBJ1-5
v_call: TRBV12-3/TRBV12-4

cdr3_aa: CSVADGATNEKLFF
cdr3_nt: TGCAGCGTTGCTGACGGGGCAACTAATGAAAAACTGTTTTTT
clone_size: NA
d_call: NA
j_call: TRBJ1-4
v_call: TRBV29-1

cdr3_aa: CASSFLADTQYF
cdr3_nt: TGTGCCAGCAGCTTCTTAGCAGATACGCAGTATTTT
clone_size: NA
d_call: NA
j_call: TRBJ2-3
v_call: TRBV11-1

cdr3_aa: CAGSSEVTDSQETQYF
cdr3_nt: TGTGCCGGCAGCTCAGAGGTGACAGACTCACAAGAGACCCAGTACTTC
clone_size: once
d_call: NA
j_call: TRBJ2-5
v_call: TRBV7-7

cdr3_aa: CASNAEQGTNSPLHF
cdr3_nt: TGTGCCAGCAACGCTGAACAGGGGACGAATTCACCCCTCCACTTT
clone_size: NA
d_call: TRBD1
j_call: TRBJ1-6
v_call: TRBV28

cdr3_aa: CASSPIAGVLDEQFF
cdr3_nt: TGTGCCAGCAGCCCGATAGCGGGAGTCTTGGATGAGCAGTTCTTC
clone_size: NA
d_call: TRBD2
j_call: TRBJ2-1
v_call: TRBV5-5

cdr3_aa: CASSSQGLAGPSYNEQFF
cdr3_nt: TGTGCCAGCAGCTCCCAGGGGCTAGCGGGCCCCTCCTACAATGAGCAGTTCTTC
clone_size: few
d_call: NA
j_call: TRBJ2-1
v_call: TRBV21-1

cdr3_aa: CASSTQGRQRGGQYF
cdr3_nt: TGTGCCAGCAGCACCCAAGGAAGACAAAGAGGGGGCCAGTATTTT
clone_size: NA
d_call: TRBD1
j_call: TRBJ2-3
v_call: TRBV7-2

cdr3_aa: CASSLILLSGSNQPQHF
cdr3_nt: TGTGCCAGCAGCTTGATTCTCCTAAGTGGTAGCAATCAGCCCCAGCATTTT
clone_size: once
d_call: NA
j_call: TRBJ1-5
v_call: TRBV5-8

cdr3_aa: CSARGIRLVYNEQFF
cdr3_nt: TGCAGTGCTAGGGGAATTCGACTAGTCTACAATGAGCAGTTCTTC
clone_size: NA
d_call: NA
j_call: TRBJ2-1
v_call: TRBV20-1

cdr3_aa: CASSVTYRGTGELFF
cdr3_nt: TGTGCCAGCAGTGTAACTTACAGGGGCACCGGGGAGCTGTTTTTT
clone_size: NA
d_call: TRBD1
j_call: TRBJ2-2
v_call: TRBV6-1

cdr3_aa: CASSDLRQGATQYF
cdr3_nt: TGTGCCAGCAGCGACCTCCGACAGGGGGCTACGCAGTATTTT
clone_size: NA
d_call: TRBD1
j_call: TRBJ2-3
v_call: TRBV7-3

cdr3_aa: CASTSIVSSYEQYF
cdr3_nt: TGTGCCAGCACCAGTATAGTGAGCTCCTACGAGCAGTACTTC
clone_size: few
d_call: NA
j_call: TRBJ2-7
v_call: TRBV6-1

cdr3_aa: CASSPRLLAAANEQFF
cdr3_nt: TGTGCCAGCTCACCAAGATTACTAGCTGCAGCCAATGAGCAGTTCTTC
clone_size: NA
d_call: NA
j_call: TRBJ2-1
v_call: TRBV18

cdr3_aa: CASSLTKTSGRPDEQFF
cdr3_nt: TGTGCCAGCAGTTTAACGAAAACTAGCGGGAGGCCTGATGAGCAGTTCTTC
clone_size: medium-sized
d_call: TRBD2
j_call: TRBJ2-1
v_call: TRBV27

cdr3_aa: CSWAGQQQETQYF
cdr3_nt: TGCAGCTGGGCGGGTCAGCAGCAAGAGACCCAGTACTTC
clone_size: once
d_call: NA
j_call: TRBJ2-5
v_call: TRBV20-1

cdr3_aa: CASSLGAGGSYNEQFF
cdr3_nt: TGTGCCAGCAGCTTGGGAGCGGGAGGGTCTTACAATGAGCAGTTCTTC
clone_size: few
d_call: TRBD2
j_call: TRBJ2-1
v_call: TRBV7-3

cdr3_aa: CASSLLAGPYEQYF
cdr3_nt: TGCGCCAGCAGCTTACTAGCGGGACCCTACGAGCAGTACTTC
clone_size: NA
d_call: TRBD2
j_call: TRBJ2-7
v_call: TRBV5-1

cdr3_aa: CASSRDRGLMETQYF
cdr3_nt: TGCGCCAGCAGCCGGGACAGGGGGCTTATGGAGACCCAGTACTTC
clone_size: NA
d_call: TRBD1
j_call: TRBJ2-5
v_call: TRBV4-1

cdr3_aa: CASSYRDSTYEQYF
cdr3_nt: TGTGCCAGCAGTTACCGGGACAGTACCTACGAGCAGTACTTC
clone_size: NA
d_call: TRBD1
j_call: TRBJ2-7
v_call: TRBV6-5

cdr3_aa: CAWSTDPYGYTF
cdr3_nt: TGTGCCTGGAGTACTGACCCCTATGGCTACACCTTC
clone_size: few
d_call: NA
j_call: TRBJ1-2
v_call: TRBV30

cdr3_aa: CASSLELAQETQYF
cdr3_nt: TGTGCCAGCAGTTTAGAGTTGGCACAAGAGACCCAGTACTTC
clone_size: NA
d_call: NA
j_call: TRBJ2-5
v_call: TRBV12-3/TRBV12-4